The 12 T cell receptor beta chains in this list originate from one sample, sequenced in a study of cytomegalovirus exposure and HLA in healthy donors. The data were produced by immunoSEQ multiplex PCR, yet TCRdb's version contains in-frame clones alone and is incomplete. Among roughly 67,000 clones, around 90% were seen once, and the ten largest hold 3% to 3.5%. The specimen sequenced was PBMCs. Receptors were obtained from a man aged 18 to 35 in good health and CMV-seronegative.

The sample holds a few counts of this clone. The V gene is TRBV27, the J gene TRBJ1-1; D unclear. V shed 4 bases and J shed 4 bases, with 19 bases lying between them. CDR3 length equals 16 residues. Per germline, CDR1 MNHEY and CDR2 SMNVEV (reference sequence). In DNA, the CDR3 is TGTGCCAGCAGTTGGTCCATCCAGGCGGGTGGCACTGAAGCTTTCTTT. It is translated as CASSWSIQAGGTEAFF.

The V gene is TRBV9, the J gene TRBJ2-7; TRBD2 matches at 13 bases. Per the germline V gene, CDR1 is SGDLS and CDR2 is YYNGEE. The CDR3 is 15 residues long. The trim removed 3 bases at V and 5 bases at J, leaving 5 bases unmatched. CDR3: CASSGTSGRGNEQYF. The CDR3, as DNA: TGTGCCAGCAGCGGTACTAGCGGGAGGGGCAACGAGCAGTACTTC.

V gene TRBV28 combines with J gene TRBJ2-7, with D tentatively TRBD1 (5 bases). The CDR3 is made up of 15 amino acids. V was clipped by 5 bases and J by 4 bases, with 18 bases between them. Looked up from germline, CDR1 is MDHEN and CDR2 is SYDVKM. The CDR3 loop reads CASSHDSEIVYEQYF. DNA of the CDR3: TGTGCCAGCAGTCACGACAGTGAGATTGTGTACGAGCAGTACTTC.

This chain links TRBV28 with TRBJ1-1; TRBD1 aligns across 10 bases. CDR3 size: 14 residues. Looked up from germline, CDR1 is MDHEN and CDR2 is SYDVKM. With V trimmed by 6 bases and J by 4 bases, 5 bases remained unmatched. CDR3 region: CASRPRTGGTEAFF. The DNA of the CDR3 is TGTGCCAGCAGACCAAGGACAGGGGGCACTGAAGCTTTCTTT.

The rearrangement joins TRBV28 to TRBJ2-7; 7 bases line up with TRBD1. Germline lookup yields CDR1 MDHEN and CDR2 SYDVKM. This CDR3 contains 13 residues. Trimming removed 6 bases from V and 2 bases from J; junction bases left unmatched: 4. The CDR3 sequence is CASSTGEPYEQYF. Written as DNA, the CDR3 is TGTGCCAGCAGCACAGGGGAGCCCTACGAGCAGTACTTC.

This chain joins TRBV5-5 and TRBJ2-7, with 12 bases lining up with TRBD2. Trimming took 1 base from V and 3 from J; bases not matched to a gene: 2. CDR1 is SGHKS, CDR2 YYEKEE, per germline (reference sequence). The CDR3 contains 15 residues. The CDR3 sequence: CASSLSSGRVYEQYF. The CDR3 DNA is TGTGCCAGCAGCTTGTCTAGCGGGAGGGTCTACGAGCAGTACTTC. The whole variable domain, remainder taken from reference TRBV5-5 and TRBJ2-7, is DAGVTQSPTHLIKTRGQQVTLRCSPISGHKSVSWYQQVLGQGPQFIFQYYEKEERGRGNFPDRFSARQFPNYSSELNVNALLLGDSALYLCASSLSSGRVYEQYFGPGTRLTVT.

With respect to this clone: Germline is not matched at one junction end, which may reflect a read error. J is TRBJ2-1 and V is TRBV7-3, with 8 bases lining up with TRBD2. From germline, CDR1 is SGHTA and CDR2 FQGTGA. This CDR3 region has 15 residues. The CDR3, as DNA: TGTGCCAGCAGTTTAACTAGCGGCGGTGCCATCGAGCAGTTCTTC. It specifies CASSLTSGGAIEQFF.

The CDR3 spells CASSERANSNEKLFF. CDR3 in DNA: TGTGCCAGCAGCGAGAGGGCCAACAGTAATGAAAAACTGTTTTTT. The chain combines TRBV7-2 with TRBJ1-4, with no clear D. Looked up from germline, CDR1 is SGHTA and CDR2 is FQGNSA. Trimming left V 5 bases short and J 4 bases short, with 14 bases between. This CDR3 spans 15 amino acids.

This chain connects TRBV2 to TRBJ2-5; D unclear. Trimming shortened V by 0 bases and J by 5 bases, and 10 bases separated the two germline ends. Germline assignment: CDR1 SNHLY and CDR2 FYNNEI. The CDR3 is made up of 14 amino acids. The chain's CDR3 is CASSEAGRMETQYF. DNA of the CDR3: TGTGCCAGCAGTGAAGCGGGCAGAATGGAGACCCAGTACTTC.

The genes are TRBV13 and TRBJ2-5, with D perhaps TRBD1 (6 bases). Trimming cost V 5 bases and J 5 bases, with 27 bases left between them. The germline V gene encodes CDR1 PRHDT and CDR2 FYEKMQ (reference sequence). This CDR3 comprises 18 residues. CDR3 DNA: TGTGCCAGCAGCCGAGTAACTGTTTGGGGACAAAACTTGGAGACCCAGTACTTC. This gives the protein CASSRVTVWGQNLETQYF.

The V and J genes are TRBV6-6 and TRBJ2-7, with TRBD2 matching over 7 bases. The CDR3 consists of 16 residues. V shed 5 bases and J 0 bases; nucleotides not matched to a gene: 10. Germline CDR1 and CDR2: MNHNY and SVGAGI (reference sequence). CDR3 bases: TGTGCCAGCAGTGGCCTTCTATCGGGGGGCTCCTACGAGCAGTACTTC. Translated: CASSGLLSGGSYEQYF.

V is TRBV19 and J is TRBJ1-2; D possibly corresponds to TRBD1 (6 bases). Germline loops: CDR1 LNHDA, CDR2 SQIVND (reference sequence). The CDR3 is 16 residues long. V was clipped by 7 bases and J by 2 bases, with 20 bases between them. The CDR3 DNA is TGTGCCAGTACCCGAAGCCCCACAACAGGGAACTATGGCTACACCTTC. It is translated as CASTRSPTTGNYGYTF. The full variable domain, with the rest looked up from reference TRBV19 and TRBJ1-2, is DGGITQSPKYLFRKEGQNVTLSCEQNLNHDAMYWYRQDPGQGLRLIYYSQIVNDFQKGDIAEGYSVSREKKESFPLTVTSAQKNPTAFYLCASTRSPTTGNYGYTFGSGTRLTVV.